The sequence of this T cell receptor (beta chain) was determined in a study of blood T cell repertoires in COVID-19. Seattle's cohort entered during active infection and was followed longitudinally. Original processing notes: Researchers report that nucleated cell counts were estimated from reference gene primer amplification. Measured with immunoSEQ multiplex PCR; TCRdb has only the in-frame clones, and not every one. That table gives V, J and clone size, and the DNA gave D and trimming. The table lists some 300,000 clones, almost 90% of them singletons. The J segment lost 7 bases and the V segment lost 5 bases, leaving 10 bases of the junction unmatched. The CDR3 loop spans 14 amino acids. The V gene's germline CDR1 is MNHEY and CDR2 SVGAGI.

Material for sequencing was peripheral blood. The source of this sequence is a woman in her thirties or forties with COVID-19, enrolled during active disease. The gene calls are TRBV6-5 and TRBJ1-1, with 7 nucleotides matching TRBD1. The CDR3 nucleotides are TGTGCCAGCAGTCCCGACAGGGTCCGCCTTGAAGCTTTCTTT. It specifies CASSPDRVRLEAFF.